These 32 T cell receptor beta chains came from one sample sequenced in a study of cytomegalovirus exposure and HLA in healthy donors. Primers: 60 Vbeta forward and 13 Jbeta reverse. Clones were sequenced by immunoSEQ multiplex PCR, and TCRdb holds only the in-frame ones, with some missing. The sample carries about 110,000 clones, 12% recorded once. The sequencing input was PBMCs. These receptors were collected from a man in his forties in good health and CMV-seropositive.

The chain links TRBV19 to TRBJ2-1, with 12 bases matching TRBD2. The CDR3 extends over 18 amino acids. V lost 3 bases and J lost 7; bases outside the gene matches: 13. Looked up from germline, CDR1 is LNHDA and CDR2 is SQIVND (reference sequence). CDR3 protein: CASSILPGLAGPANEQFF. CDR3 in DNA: TGTGCCAGTAGTATCCTCCCTGGACTAGCGGGACCAGCGAATGAGCAGTTCTTC.

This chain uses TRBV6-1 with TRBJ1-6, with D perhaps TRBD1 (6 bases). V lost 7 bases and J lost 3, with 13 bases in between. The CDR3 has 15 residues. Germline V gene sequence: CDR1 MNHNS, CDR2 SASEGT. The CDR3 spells CASKPDRNYNSPLHF. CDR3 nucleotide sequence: TGTGCCAGCAAACCGGACAGAAACTATAATTCACCCCTCCACTTT.

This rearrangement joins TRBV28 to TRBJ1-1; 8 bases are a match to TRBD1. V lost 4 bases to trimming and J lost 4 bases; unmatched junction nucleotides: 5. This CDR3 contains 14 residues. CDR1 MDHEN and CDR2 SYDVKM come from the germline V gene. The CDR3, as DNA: TGTGCCAGCAGTTCAAGACAGGGGATCACTGAAGCTTTCTTT. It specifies CASSSRQGITEAFF. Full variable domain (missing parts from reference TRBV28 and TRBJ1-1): DVKVTQSSRYLVKRTGEKVFLECVQDMDHENMFWYRQDPGLGLRLIYFSYDVKMKEKGDIPEGYSVSREKKERFSLILESASTNQTSMYLCASSSRQGITEAFFGQGTRLTVV.

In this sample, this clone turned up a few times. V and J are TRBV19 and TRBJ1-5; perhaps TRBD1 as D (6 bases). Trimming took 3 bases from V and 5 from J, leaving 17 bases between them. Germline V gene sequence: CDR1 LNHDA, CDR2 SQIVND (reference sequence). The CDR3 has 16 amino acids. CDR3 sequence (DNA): TGTGCCAGTAGTATGTTGCCACAGGGACAATATCAGCCCCAGCATTTT. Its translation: CASSMLPQGQYQPQHF. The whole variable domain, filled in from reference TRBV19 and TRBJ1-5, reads DGGITQSPKYLFRKEGQNVTLSCEQNLNHDAMYWYRQDPGQGLRLIYYSQIVNDFQKGDIAEGYSVSREKKESFPLTVTSAQKNPTAFYLCASSMLPQGQYQPQHFGDGTRLSIL.

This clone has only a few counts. CDR3 in amino acids: CASSSTGPYSNQPQHF. The CDR3 DNA follows: TGTGCCAGCTCATCGACAGGGCCCTATAGCAATCAGCCCCAGCATTTT. The chain uses TRBV18 and TRBJ1-5; TRBD1 matches at 7 bases. Germline-derived CDR1 and CDR2 are KGHSH and LQKENI. The trim removed 5 bases at V and 0 bases at J, leaving 7 bases unmatched. This CDR3 has 16 amino acids.

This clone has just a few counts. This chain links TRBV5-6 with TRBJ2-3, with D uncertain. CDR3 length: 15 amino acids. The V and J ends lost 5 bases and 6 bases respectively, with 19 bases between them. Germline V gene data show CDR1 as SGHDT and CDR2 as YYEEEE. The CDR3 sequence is CASRPYRKGSDTQYF. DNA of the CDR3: TGTGCCAGCAGGCCTTACAGAAAAGGATCGGATACGCAGTATTTT.

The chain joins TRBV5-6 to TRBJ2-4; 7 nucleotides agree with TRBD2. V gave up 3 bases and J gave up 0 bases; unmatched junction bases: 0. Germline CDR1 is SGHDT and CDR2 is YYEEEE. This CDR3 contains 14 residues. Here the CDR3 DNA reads TGTGCCAGCAGCTGGGGGGGAGCCAAAAACATTCAGTACTTC. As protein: CASSWGGAKNIQYF.

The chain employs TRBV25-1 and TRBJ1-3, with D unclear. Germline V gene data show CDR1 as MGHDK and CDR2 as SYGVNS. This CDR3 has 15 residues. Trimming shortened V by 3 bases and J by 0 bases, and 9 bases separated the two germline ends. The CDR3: CASSESVFSGNTIYF. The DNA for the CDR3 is TGTGCCAGCAGTGAGTCGGTGTTCTCTGGAAACACCATATATTTT.

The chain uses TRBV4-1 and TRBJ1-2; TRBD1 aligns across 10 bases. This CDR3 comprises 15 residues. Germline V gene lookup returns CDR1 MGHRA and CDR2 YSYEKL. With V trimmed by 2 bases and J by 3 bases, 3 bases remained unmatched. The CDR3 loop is CASSQPGTGDYGYTF. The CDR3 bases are TGCGCCAGCAGCCAACCGGGGACAGGGGACTATGGCTACACCTTC.

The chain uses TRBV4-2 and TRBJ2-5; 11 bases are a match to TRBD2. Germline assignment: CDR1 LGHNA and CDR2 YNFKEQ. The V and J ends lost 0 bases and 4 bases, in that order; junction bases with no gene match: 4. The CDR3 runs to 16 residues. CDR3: CASSQEIAGGGETQYF. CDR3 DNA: TGTGCCAGCAGCCAAGAAATAGCGGGAGGGGGAGAGACCCAGTACTTC.

The CDR3 here is CASRKTGVGNTIYF. The CDR3 DNA reads TGTGCCAGCAGGAAGACAGGGGTTGGAAACACCATATATTTT. The V call is TRBV27, the J call TRBJ1-3; 8 bases map to TRBD1. V shed 6 bases and J 3 bases; nucleotides not matched to a gene: 4. Per germline, CDR1 MNHEY and CDR2 SMNVEV (reference sequence). CDR3 length: 14 residues.

The CDR3 DNA is TGTGCCAGCAGTTACGGGGAGACAGGGGGGTTGGATACGCAGTATTTT. Protein: CASSYGETGGLDTQYF. The gene calls are TRBV6-5 and TRBJ2-3, with 9 bases that match TRBD1. This CDR3 is 16 amino acids long. With 2 bases clipped from V and 6 bases from J, the junction kept 9 bases outside the gene matches. The V gene's germline CDR1 is MNHEY and CDR2 SVGAGI.

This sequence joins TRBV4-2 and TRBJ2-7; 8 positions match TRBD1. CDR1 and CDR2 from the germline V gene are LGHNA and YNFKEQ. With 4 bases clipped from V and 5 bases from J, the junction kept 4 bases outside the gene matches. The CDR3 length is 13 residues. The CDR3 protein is CASSPPGGHEQYF. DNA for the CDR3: TGTGCCAGCAGCCCCCCAGGGGGCCACGAGCAGTACTTC.

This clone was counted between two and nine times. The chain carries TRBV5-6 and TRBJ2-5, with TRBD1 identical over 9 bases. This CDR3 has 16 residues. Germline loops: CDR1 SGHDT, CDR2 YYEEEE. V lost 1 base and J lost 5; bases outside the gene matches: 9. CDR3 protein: CASSLRVDRGGETQYF. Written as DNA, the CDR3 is TGTGCCAGCAGCTTGAGGGTGGACAGGGGAGGGGAGACCCAGTACTTC.

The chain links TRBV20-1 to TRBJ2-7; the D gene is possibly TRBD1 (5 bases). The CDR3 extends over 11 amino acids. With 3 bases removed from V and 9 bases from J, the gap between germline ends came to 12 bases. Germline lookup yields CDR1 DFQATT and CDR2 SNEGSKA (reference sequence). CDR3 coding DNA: TGCAGTGCTAGCTCTAGGGGTCGGCAGTACTTC. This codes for CSASSRGRQYF.

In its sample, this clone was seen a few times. CDR3 DNA sequence: TGTGCCAGCAGCTTAGGGACCTCAGGGTCCTACAATGAGCAGTTCTTC. This codes for CASSLGTSGSYNEQFF. The chain is built from TRBV13 and TRBJ2-1; tentative D call: TRBD1 (5 bases). V lost 0 bases and J lost 1, with 10 bases in between. Germline lookup yields CDR1 PRHDT and CDR2 FYEKMQ (reference sequence). The CDR3 totals 16 residues.

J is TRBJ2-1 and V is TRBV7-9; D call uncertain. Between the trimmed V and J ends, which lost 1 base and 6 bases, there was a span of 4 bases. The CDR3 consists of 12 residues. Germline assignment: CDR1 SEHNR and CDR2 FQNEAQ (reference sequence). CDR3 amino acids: CASSLEPNEQFF. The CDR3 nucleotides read TGTGCCAGCAGCTTAGAGCCCAATGAGCAGTTCTTC. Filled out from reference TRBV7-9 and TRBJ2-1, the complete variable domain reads DTGVSQNPRHKITKRGQNVTFRCDPISEHNRLYWYRQTLGQGPEFLTYFQNEAQLEKSRLLSDRFSAERPKGSFSTLEIQRTEQGDSAMYLCASSLEPNEQFFGPGTRLTVL.

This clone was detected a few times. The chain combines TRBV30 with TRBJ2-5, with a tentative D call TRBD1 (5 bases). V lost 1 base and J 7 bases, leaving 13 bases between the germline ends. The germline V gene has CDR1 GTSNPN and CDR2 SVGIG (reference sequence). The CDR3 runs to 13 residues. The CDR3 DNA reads TGTGCCTGGAGTGCCCGACCCCAGGGGACCCAGTACTTC. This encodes CAWSARPQGTQYF.

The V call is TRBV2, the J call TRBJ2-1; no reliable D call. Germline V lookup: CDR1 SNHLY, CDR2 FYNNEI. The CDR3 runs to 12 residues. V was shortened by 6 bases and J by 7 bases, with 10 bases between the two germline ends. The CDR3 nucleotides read TGTGCCAGCAGCCTTTCCCGGAATGAGCAGTTCTTC. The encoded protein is CASSLSRNEQFF. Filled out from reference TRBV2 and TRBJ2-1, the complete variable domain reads EPEVTQTPSHQVTQMGQEVILRCVPISNHLYFYWYRQILGQKVEFLVSFYNNEISEKSEIFDDQFSVERPDGSNFTLKIRSTKLEDSAMYFCASSLSRNEQFFGPGTRLTVL.

In DNA form, the CDR3 reads TGCGCCAGCAGCCTCCTCCTGACTAGCGGGAGGGCCGGCTACGAGCAGTACTTC. Protein product: CASSLLLTSGRAGYEQYF. The rearrangement joins TRBV4-3 to TRBJ2-7, with 14 bases identical to TRBD2. This CDR3 comprises 18 residues. V was pared by 4 bases and J by 3 bases, with 11 bases of the junction left unmatched. Germline loops: CDR1 LGHNA, CDR2 YSLEER.

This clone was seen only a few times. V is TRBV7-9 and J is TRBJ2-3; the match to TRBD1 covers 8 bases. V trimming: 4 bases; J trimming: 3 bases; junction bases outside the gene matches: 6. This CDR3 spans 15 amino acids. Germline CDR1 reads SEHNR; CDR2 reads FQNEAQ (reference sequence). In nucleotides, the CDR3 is TGTGCCAGCAGCTCGGACAGGGAAGGGACAGATACGCAGTATTTT. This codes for CASSSDREGTDTQYF.

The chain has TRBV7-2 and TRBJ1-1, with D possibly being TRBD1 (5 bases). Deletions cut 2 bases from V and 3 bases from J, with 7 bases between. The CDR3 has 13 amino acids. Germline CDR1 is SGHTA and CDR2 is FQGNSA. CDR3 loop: CASSLQGYTEAFF. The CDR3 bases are TGTGCCAGCAGCTTACAGGGCTACACTGAAGCTTTCTTT.

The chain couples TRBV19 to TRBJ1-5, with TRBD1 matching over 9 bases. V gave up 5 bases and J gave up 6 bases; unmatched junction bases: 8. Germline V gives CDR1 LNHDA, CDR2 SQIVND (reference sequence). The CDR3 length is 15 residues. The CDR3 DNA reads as TGTGCCAGTAGTCCCGGGACAGGGAGTGGTCAGCCCCAGCATTTT. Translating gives CASSPGTGSGQPQHF.

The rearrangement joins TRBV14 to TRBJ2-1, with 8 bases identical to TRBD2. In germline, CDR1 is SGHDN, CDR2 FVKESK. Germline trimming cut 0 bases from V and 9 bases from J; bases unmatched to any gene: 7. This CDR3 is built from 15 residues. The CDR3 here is CASSQELGLVGEQFF. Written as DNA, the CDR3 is TGTGCCAGCAGCCAAGAATTGGGACTAGTTGGTGAGCAGTTCTTC.

The CDR3, as DNA: TGTGCCAGTAGTCCCGGGACTAGCGGGAAGGACGAGCAGTACTTC. Protein: CASSPGTSGKDEQYF. V gene TRBV19 combines with J gene TRBJ2-7, with 13 bases matching TRBD2. Germline CDR1 LNHDA, CDR2 SQIVND (reference sequence). The CDR3 sequence is 15 residues long. The trim removed 5 bases at V and 5 bases at J, leaving 6 bases unmatched.

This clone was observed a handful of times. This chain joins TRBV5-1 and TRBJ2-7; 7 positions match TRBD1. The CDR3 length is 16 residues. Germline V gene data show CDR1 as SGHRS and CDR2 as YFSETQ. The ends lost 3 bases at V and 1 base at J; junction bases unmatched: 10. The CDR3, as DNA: TGCGCCAGCAGCTCGGGGACCGGGACAGAATCCTACGAGCAGTACTTC. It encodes CASSSGTGTESYEQYF. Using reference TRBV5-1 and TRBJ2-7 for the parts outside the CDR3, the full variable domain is KAGVTQTPRYLIKTRGQQVTLSCSPISGHRSVSWYQQTPGQGLQFLFEYFSETQRNKGNFPGRFSGRQFSNSRSEMNVSTLELGDSALYLCASSSGTGTESYEQYFGPGTRLTVT.

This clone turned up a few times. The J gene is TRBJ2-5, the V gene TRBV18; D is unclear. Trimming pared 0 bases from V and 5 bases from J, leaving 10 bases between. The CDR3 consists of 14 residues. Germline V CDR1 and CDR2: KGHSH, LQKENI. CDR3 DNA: TGTGCCAGCTCACCACCGGCCCTCTGGGAGACCCAGTACTTC. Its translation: CASSPPALWETQYF.

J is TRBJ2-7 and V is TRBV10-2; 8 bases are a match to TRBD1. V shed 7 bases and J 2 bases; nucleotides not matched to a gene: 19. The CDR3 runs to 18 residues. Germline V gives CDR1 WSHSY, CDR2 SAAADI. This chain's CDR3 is CASTRQPGGLYHPYEQYF. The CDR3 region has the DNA TGCGCCAGCACTAGGCAGCCAGGGGGCTTGTATCATCCCTACGAGCAGTACTTC.

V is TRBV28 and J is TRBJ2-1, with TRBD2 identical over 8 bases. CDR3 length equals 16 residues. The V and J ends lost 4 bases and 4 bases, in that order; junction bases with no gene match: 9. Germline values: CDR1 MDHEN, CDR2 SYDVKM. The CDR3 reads CASSSRGLESYNEQFF. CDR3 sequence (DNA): TGTGCCAGCAGTTCAAGGGGACTAGAATCATACAATGAGCAGTTCTTC.

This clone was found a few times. The CDR3 sequence is CASSLTGLAEGPQYF. CDR3 nucleotides: TGTGCCAGCAGCTTAACGGGACTAGCCGAAGGTCCGCAGTATTTT. The J gene is TRBJ2-3, the V gene TRBV5-6, with 9 nucleotides matching TRBD2. Trimming cost V 2 bases and J 10 bases; bases outside gene matches: 11. The CDR3 loop spans 15 amino acids. Germline V CDR1 and CDR2: SGHDT, YYEEEE.

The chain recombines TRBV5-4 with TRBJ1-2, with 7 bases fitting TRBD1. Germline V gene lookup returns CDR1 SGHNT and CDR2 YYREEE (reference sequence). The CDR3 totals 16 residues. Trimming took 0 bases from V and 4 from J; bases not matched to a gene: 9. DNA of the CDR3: TGTGCCAGCAGCTTGGTTGGTGGCAGGGGGACCTATGGCTACACCTTC. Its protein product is CASSLVGGRGTYGYTF. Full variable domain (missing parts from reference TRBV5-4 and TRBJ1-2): ETGVTQSPTHLIKTRGQQVTLRCSSQSGHNTVSWYQQALGQGPQFIFQYYREEENGRGNFPPRFSGLQFPNYSSELNVNALELDDSALYLCASSLVGGRGTYGYTFGSGTRLTVV.

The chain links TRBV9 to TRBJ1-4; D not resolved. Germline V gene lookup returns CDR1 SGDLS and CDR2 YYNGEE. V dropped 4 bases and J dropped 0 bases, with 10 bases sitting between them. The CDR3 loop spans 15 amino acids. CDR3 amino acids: CASSQNIATNEKLFF. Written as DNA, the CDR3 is TGTGCCAGCAGCCAAAACATCGCAACTAATGAAAAACTGTTTTTT. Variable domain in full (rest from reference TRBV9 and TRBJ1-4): DSGVTQTPKHLITATGQRVTLRCSPRSGDLSVYWYQQSLDQGLQFLIQYYNGEERAKGNILERFSAQQFPDLHSELNLSSLELGDSALYFCASSQNIATNEKLFFGSGTQLSVL.